This TCR beta chain is from a study of tumor-infiltrating lymphocytes in primary liver carcinoma. Background on the study: Maximum tumor diameters ranged from roughly 4.2 to 11 cm, stage T1-T3 N0M0. In every tissue type, samples returned a similar yield of roughly 3.65 to 7.5 million productive TCRbeta reads.

TCR beta cDNA was reverse-transcribed from roughly 520 ng of total RNA. The reaction used a constant-region primer and ProtoScript II reverse transcriptase. Three nested multiplex PCR rounds, a slightly modified ARM-PCR method, built the TCR beta libraries. With TRBV1-TRBV30 forward primers and a C-beta reverse primer, the first two PCR rounds were run for about 10 cycles each. TCRdb re-called the multiplex PCR reads through MiXCR, storing one row per CDR3 protein. Among 300,000 to 400,000 distinct CDR3 sequences listed, 65% were seen once. Germline DNA was also extracted, and blood RNA was taken from unsorted whole blood. As concerns this clonotype: Its antigen is currently unknown.

Overall study findings and caveats: The samples were not sorted (they were bulk), so CD4+ and CD8+ repertoires were not compared. Significantly greater top-250-clone fractions characterized tumors relative to blood (p = 0.039).

V dropped 5 bases and J dropped 6 bases, with 19 bases sitting between them. CDR3 length equals 16 residues. Per germline, CDR1 MNHNY and CDR2 SVGAGI (reference sequence). This receptor was obtained from a middle-aged man with primary liver carcinoma and hepatitis B virus infection. The sequenced sample was peripheral blood. The gene calls are TRBV6-6 and TRBJ2-2, with D perhaps matching TRBD2 (6 bases). In nucleotides, the CDR3 is TGTGCCAGCAGTCCTCCGGGGGTAGCGTTAGCCGGGGAGCTGTTTTTT. Residues: CASSPPGVALAGELFF.